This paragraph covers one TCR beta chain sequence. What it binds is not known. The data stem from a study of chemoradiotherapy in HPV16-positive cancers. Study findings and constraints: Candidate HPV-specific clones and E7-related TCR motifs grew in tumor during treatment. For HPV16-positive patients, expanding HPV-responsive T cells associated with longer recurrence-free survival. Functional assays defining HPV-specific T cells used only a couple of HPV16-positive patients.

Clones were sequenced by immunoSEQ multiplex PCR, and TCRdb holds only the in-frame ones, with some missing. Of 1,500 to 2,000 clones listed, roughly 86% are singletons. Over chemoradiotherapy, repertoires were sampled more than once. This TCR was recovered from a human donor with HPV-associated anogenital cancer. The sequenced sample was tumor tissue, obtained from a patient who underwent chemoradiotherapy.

The CDR3 DNA reads TGCAGCGTTGAGGGGTCAGGGGGATGGGAGACCCAGTACTTC. It yields the protein CSVEGSGGWETQYF. The J gene is TRBJ2-5, the V gene TRBV29-1; 7 positions agree with TRBD1. The junction had 9 bases not matched to a gene; V was cut back by 3 bases and J by 5 bases. The CDR3 is 14 residues long. Germline CDR1 SQVTM, CDR2 ANQGSEA.